This record covers a single T cell receptor beta chain. Antigen unknown. As processed by the authors: Without quality scores, immunoSEQ junctional reads could not be filtered like full-length reads. Method: immunoSEQ multiplex PCR; TCRdb's copy keeps in-frame clones and lacks some. That table furnishes V, J and clone size, whereas the DNA furnished D and trimming. Found here are approximately 1.4 million clones, nearly 99% of them singletons; the top ten hold 0.45%. Trimming took off 6 bases at V and 2 bases at J, with 8 bases between the two ends. Germline CDR1 KGHSH, CDR2 LQKENI. This CDR3 region has 14 residues. This sample is part of a study of shared clonotypes between healthy human individuals. Study-wide findings and caveats: About 5% of naive CD4 clonotypes were common to a handful of donors. Tissues were not sampled, only blood, and their repertoires likely differ.

The chain uses TRBV18 and TRBJ2-6, with D uncertain. The source material was naive CD4+ T cells sorted from blood. As for subset: CD45RA+ positively selected. The TCR was taken from a man in his thirties or forties in good health. The CDR3, as DNA: TGTGCCAGCTCCCCAACTCCTGGGGCCAACGTCCTGACTTTC. This gives the protein CASSPTPGANVLTF.